Following are 19 T cell receptor beta chains from one sample sequenced in a study of response to subunit inactivated influenza vaccine. TCRdb re-analysed the RT-PCR reads in MiXCR, keeping a single row per CDR3 protein. The sample has roughly 630,000 distinct CDR3 sequences, 12% to 15% seen once. The source material was PBMCs from blood, sampled about 14 days before vaccination. The receptor source for this set is a middle-aged man who received an inactivated influenza vaccine.

This rearrangement joins TRBV6-5 to TRBJ2-1; D possibly corresponds to TRBD2 (6 bases). The CDR3 has 12 amino acids. Looked up from germline, CDR1 is MNHEY and CDR2 is SVGAGI. V gave up 11 bases and J gave up 1 base, with 9 bases separating them. CDR3 nucleotides: TGTGCCGCTCGGGGGTCCTACAATGAGCAGTTCTTC. Its protein is CAARGSYNEQFF.

In this sample, this clonotype turned up a few times. This chain joins TRBV10-3 and TRBJ2-3, with 11 bases identical to TRBD2. V was clipped by 2 bases and J by 1 base; unmatched bases: 8. The CDR3 runs to 18 residues. The germline CDR1 and CDR2 sequences are ENHRY and SYGVKD. The CDR3 sequence is CAISETWTSGQGTDTQYF. Here the CDR3 DNA reads TGTGCCATCAGTGAGACATGGACTAGCGGGCAGGGCACAGATACGCAGTATTTT.

This clonotype came up a few times. The J gene is TRBJ1-6, the V gene TRBV5-1, with D perhaps TRBD1 (5 bases). The CDR3 has 16 amino acids. V was pared by 2 bases and J by 7 bases, with 16 bases between. The germline V gene has CDR1 SGHRS and CDR2 YFSETQ. The DNA of the CDR3 is TGCGCCAGCAGCTTTCATCTCAGGGAGAGGAATTCACCCCTCCACTTT. Translation: CASSFHLRERNSPLHF.

V usage is TRBV2 and J usage is TRBJ2-1; D call uncertain. The CDR3 consists of 13 residues. In germline, CDR1 is SNHLY, CDR2 FYNNEI. Trimming took off 6 bases at V and 4 bases at J, with 10 bases between the two ends. CDR3 amino acids: CASSVTYYNEQFF. For the CDR3, the DNA is TGTGCCAGCAGCGTCACATATTACAATGAGCAGTTCTTC.

The table lists this clonotype with a few counts. J is TRBJ2-1 and V is TRBV7-9; 9 bases agree with TRBD2. V shed 4 bases and J 10 bases; nucleotides not matched to a gene: 8. CDR3 size: 14 residues. Germline V CDR1 and CDR2: SEHNR, FQNEAQ (reference sequence). The DNA of the CDR3 is TGTGCCAGCAGCTGGTCTAGCGGGGATGAAGAGCAGTTCTTC. Its translation is CASSWSSGDEEQFF.

This clonotype was observed a few times. V usage is TRBV7-8 and J usage is TRBJ2-7; TRBD2 aligns across 9 bases. The CDR3 contains 14 residues. V shed 4 bases and J 8 bases; nucleotides not matched to a gene: 9. Germline values: CDR1 SGHVS, CDR2 FQNEAQ. The CDR3 region is CASSSTSGPTKQYF. As DNA, the CDR3 is TGTGCCAGCAGCTCGACTAGCGGTCCTACGAAGCAGTACTTC.

This clonotype was detected ten times or more. The chain employs TRBV9 and TRBJ2-5; 13 positions match TRBD2. V lost 0 bases and J lost 5; bases outside the gene matches: 19. The CDR3 runs 21 residues. Germline lookup yields CDR1 SGDLS and CDR2 YYNGEE. CDR3 protein: CASSVGLGGLAGLPPRETQYF. As DNA, the CDR3 is TGTGCCAGCAGCGTAGGTCTAGGGGGACTAGCGGGACTCCCCCCCCGGGAGACCCAGTACTTC.

The V call is TRBV28, the J call TRBJ2-7, with D maybe TRBD2 (6 bases). CDR1 and CDR2 (germline): MDHEN, SYDVKM. V shed 9 bases and J shed 3 bases, with 15 bases lying between them. This CDR3 comprises 13 residues. CDR3 sequence (DNA): TGTGCCAGTTTTGACGGGAGAATCTACGAGCAGTACTTC. Its protein product is CASFDGRIYEQYF.

This clonotype was picked up many times. This chain joins TRBV6-2 or TRBV6-3 and TRBJ2-1, with TRBD1 as a possible D gene (10 bases). The CDR3 contains 22 residues. The V end lost 0 bases, the J end lost 2 bases, and 29 bases lay between the germline ends. CDR1 MNHEY and CDR2 SVGEGT come from the germline V gene. The CDR3 reads CASSYSPGQGIVSGGAYNEQFF. The CDR3 DNA sequence: TGTGCCAGCAGTTACTCCCCGGGACAGGGGATCGTTAGCGGGGGAGCCTACAATGAGCAGTTCTTC.

The chain combines TRBV4-1 with TRBJ2-2; 9 nucleotides agree with TRBD2. Germline CDR1 and CDR2: MGHRA and YSYEKL. V dropped 8 bases and J dropped 6; count of bases not matched to a gene: 13. The CDR3 is 16 residues long. DNA for the CDR3: TGCGCCAGCGCCCGGGAAGCGGGAGGAATACCCGGGGAGCTGTTTTTT. Its translation is CASAREAGGIPGELFF.

This chain links TRBV27 with TRBJ2-5; 7 bases are shared with TRBD2. The germline gives CDR1 MNHEY, CDR2 SMNVEV (reference sequence). Unmatched junction bases numbered 4, after V lost 2 bases and J lost 4 bases. There are 14 residues in the CDR3. The DNA of the CDR3 is TGTGCCAGCAGTTTAAACGGGGGGACAGAGACCCAGTACTTC. Its protein product is CASSLNGGTETQYF.

The gene calls are TRBV6-5 and TRBJ2-7, with unresolved D. The V end lost 6 bases, the J end lost 4 bases, and 10 bases lay between the germline ends. The CDR3 runs 12 residues. Per germline, CDR1 MNHEY and CDR2 SVGAGI. Here the CDR3 reads CASSLDKYEQYF. The DNA for the CDR3 is TGTGCCAGCAGCCTCGACAAGTACGAGCAGTACTTC.

This sequence joins TRBV4-3 and TRBJ2-7; D might be TRBD1 (5 bases). This CDR3 comprises 14 residues. CDR1 and CDR2 from the germline V gene are LGHNA and YSLEER. Trimming left V 2 bases short and J 5 bases short, with 13 bases between. This CDR3 reads CASSQSRVLDEQYF. CDR3 DNA sequence: TGCGCCAGCAGCCAAAGCAGGGTTTTGGACGAGCAGTACTTC.

V gene TRBV12-3 or TRBV12-4 combines with J gene TRBJ2-7; TRBD1 agrees at 11 bases. V shed 6 bases and J 3 bases; nucleotides not matched to a gene: 4. The CDR3 is made up of 14 amino acids. The CDR3 DNA reads TGTGCCAGCAGAGGGGGACAGGGGGGCTACGAGCAGTACTTC. Amino acids: CASRGGQGGYEQYF.

This clonotype was picked up a small number of times. The rearrangement uses TRBV29-1 and TRBJ2-2; perhaps TRBD2 as D (7 bases). V gave up 7 bases and J gave up 4 bases, with 16 bases separating them. The CDR3 length is 14 residues. Germline assignment: CDR1 SQVTM and CDR2 ANQGSEA. The CDR3 region is CSAGEGGRTGELFF. CDR3 DNA: TGCAGCGCAGGCGAGGGGGGGCGCACCGGGGAGCTGTTTTTT.

V usage is TRBV20-1 and J usage is TRBJ2-3; D is possibly TRBD1 or TRBD2 (5 bases each). Germline loops: CDR1 DFQATT, CDR2 SNEGSKA (reference sequence). The CDR3 has 14 residues. Trimming left V 1 base short and J 0 bases short, with 8 bases between. CDR3 sequence reads: CSARVGTSTDTQYF. CDR3 DNA sequence: TGCAGTGCTAGAGTGGGGACCAGCACAGATACGCAGTATTTT.

This clonotype was counted between two and nine times. The CDR3 DNA reads as TGCAGTGCTAGAGCGGGGACAGGGGGGAACACCGGGGAGCTGTTTTTT. This encodes CSARAGTGGNTGELFF. V usage is TRBV20-1 and J usage is TRBJ2-2; 11 positions match TRBD1. J lost 1 base, V lost 1 base, and 2 bases had no gene match. The CDR3 extends over 16 amino acids. The germline CDR1 and CDR2 sequences are DFQATT and SNEGSKA (reference sequence).

The chain carries TRBV12-3 or TRBV12-4 and TRBJ2-2, with D perhaps TRBD2 (6 bases). This CDR3 has 15 residues. The V end was cut by 7 bases, the J end by 3 bases, with 15 bases between. The DNA of the CDR3 is TGTGCCAGCACCCCCGGGCCGGGAGACACCGGGGAGCTGTTTTTT. This translates into CASTPGPGDTGELFF.

This clonotype was seen more than once but under ten times. The chain couples TRBV20-1 to TRBJ2-7; D may be TRBD2 (6 bases). The CDR3 contains 13 residues. Between the trimmed V and J ends, which lost 3 bases and 6 bases, there was a span of 15 bases. Per germline, CDR1 DFQATT and CDR2 SNEGSKA (reference sequence). CDR3 sequence reads: CSASPGLPFEQYF. CDR3 nucleotides: TGCAGTGCTAGCCCGGGACTGCCCTTCGAGCAGTACTTC.